The clone carrying this T cell receptor beta chain was counted a few times. Its antigen is unknown. This specimen belongs to a study of cytomegalovirus exposure and HLA in healthy donors. V was trimmed by 5 bases and J by 8 bases, leaving 9 bases between them. This CDR3 region has 11 residues. Germline V gives CDR1 MNHNS, CDR2 SASEGT. Findings of the study overall: Among TCR beta chains, those listed as cytomegalovirus-associated numbered over 150.

The PCR was carried out with 60 Vbeta primers and 13 Jbeta primers. Profiled with immunoSEQ multiplex PCR; TCRdb holds only in-frame clones, not every one. The profile shows over 150,000 clones, about 75% of them singletons. This clonotype originated in a woman aged 50 to 65 in good health and CMV-seropositive. The chain carries TRBV6-1 and TRBJ1-1; D possibly corresponds to TRBD1 (6 bases). Sample: PBMCs. This chain's CDR3 is CASSYGTEAFF. The CDR3 DNA reads TGTGCCAGCAGTTACGGGACAGAAGCTTTCTTT.